The clone carrying this TCR beta chain was seen ten or more times. This record comes from a study of molecular identifiers for immune sequencing clone quantification. TCRdb ran MiXCR on the PCR reads and lists one entry per CDR3 protein. The table includes 350,000 or so distinct CDR3 sequences, 20% to 25% detected once. The receptor's source is a human donor in good health. Some libraries in this study had Jurkat cell RNA spiked in. Specimen: naive CD8+ T cells from blood, with Jurkat cell RNA spiked in. The subset is: FACS-sorted CD8+CD4-CCR7+CD45RA+ naive T cells.

DNA for the CDR3: TGTGCCAGCAGTCCGTGGGGGACTGAAGCTTTCTTT. Its protein product is CASSPWGTEAFF. V gene TRBV28 combines with J gene TRBJ1-1, with D maybe TRBD1 (5 bases). This CDR3 is built from 12 residues. Germline loops: CDR1 MDHEN, CDR2 SYDVKM. The V and J ends lost 5 bases and 5 bases respectively, with 9 bases between them.